This TCR beta chain was found in a study of chemoradiotherapy in HPV16-positive cancers. J lost 0 bases, V lost 5 bases, and 9 bases had no gene match. Germline CDR1 is SNHLY and CDR2 is FYNNEI. CDR3 length: 16 amino acids. Produced via immunoSEQ multiplex PCR; TCRdb's table is partial and in-frame only. The sample has 9,500 to 11,000 clones, approximately 80% seen once. Study observations and caveats: Better recurrence-free survival went with HPV-responsive T-cell expansion in HPV16-positive patients.

In this sample, this clone is medium-sized. Its target is unknown. The material was tumor tissue, obtained from a patient who underwent chemoradiotherapy. V usage is TRBV2 and J usage is TRBJ1-1, with TRBD1 identical over 7 bases. This receptor was taken from a human donor with HPV-associated anogenital cancer. The chain's CDR3 is CASSYLRTGLNTEAFF. The CDR3 nucleotides read TGTGCCAGCAGTTACCTTAGGACAGGTTTGAACACTGAAGCTTTCTTT.